This entry features one TCR beta chain sequence. As processed by the authors: Reference gene primer amplification in the assay estimated nucleated cell counts. Only in-frame clones appear in the TCRdb table, and some are missing; sequencing was by immunoSEQ multiplex PCR. The DNA was the basis for D and trimming; V, J and clone size are from that table. The repertoire includes fewer than 110,000 clones, more than 80% of them detected once, and 4.5% to 6% sits in the top ten. The data were taken from a study of blood T cell repertoires in COVID-19. About the research overall: Some COVID-19 samples were acute and others convalescent; all came from the United States, Italy and Spain. From T cells, B-cell-depleted T cells, or PBMCs came the material, which was cDNA or gDNA.

Germline CDR1 KGHSH, CDR2 LQKENI. V lost 6 bases, J lost 0 bases, and 6 bases stayed unmatched. The CDR3 covers 16 residues. The TCR was taken from a man aged 40-49 years with active or convalescent COVID-19. The V and J genes are TRBV18 and TRBJ2-7; 12 bases map to TRBD2. Sequenced: peripheral blood. The CDR3 protein is CASSRGLAGSSYEQYF. In nucleotides, the CDR3 is TGTGCCAGCTCGCGCGGACTAGCGGGGAGCTCCTACGAGCAGTACTTC.